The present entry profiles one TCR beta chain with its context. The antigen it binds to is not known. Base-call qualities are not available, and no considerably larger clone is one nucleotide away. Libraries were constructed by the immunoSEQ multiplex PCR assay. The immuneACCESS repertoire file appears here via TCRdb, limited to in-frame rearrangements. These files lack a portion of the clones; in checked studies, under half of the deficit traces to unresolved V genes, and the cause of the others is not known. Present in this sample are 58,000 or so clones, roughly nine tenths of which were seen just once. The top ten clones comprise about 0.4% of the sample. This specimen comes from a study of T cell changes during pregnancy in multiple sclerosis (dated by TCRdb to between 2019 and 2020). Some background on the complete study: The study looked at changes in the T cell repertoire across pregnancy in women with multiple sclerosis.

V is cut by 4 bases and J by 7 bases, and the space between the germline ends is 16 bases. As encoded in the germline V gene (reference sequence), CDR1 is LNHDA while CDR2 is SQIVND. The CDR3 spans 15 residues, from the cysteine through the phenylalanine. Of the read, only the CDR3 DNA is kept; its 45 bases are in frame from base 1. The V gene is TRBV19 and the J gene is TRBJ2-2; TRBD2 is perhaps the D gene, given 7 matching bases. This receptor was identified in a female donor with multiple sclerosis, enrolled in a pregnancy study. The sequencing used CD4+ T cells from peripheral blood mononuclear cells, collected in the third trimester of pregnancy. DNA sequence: TGTGCCAGTAGTAGGAACAGGGAGGGTAACGGGGAGCTGTTTTTT. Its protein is CASSRNREGNGELFF.